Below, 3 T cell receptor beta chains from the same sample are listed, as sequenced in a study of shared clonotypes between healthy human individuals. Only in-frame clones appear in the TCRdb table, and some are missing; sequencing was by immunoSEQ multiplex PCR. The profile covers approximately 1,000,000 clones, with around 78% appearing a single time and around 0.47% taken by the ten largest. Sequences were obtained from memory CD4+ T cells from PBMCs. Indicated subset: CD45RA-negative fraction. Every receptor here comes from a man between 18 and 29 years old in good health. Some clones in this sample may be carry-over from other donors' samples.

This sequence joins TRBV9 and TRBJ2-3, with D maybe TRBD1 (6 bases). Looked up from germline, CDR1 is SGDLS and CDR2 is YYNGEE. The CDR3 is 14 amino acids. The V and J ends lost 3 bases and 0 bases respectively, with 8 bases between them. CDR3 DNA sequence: TGTGCCAGCAGCGGACAGGCAAGCACAGATACGCAGTATTTT. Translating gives CASSGQASTDTQYF.

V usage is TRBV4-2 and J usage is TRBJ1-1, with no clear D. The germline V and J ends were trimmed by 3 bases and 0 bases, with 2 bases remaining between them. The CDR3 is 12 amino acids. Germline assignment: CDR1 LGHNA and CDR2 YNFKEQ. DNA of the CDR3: TGTGCCAGCAGCCAGGTGAACACTGAAGCTTTCTTT. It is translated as CASSQVNTEAFF.

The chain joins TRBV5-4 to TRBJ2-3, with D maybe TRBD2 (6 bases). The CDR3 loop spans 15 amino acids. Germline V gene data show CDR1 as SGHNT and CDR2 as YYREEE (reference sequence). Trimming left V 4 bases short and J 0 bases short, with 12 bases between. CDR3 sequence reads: CASSLSGTSTDTQYF. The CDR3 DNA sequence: TGTGCCAGCAGCCTTAGCGGCACTAGCACAGATACGCAGTATTTT.